This T cell receptor beta chain was sequenced in a study of cytomegalovirus exposure and HLA in healthy donors. Germline V gene sequence: CDR1 SGHRS, CDR2 YFSETQ. Trimming cost V 0 bases and J 5 bases, with 11 bases left between them. The CDR3 spans 14 residues. 60 Vbeta and 13 Jbeta primers were used in PCR. Assay: immunoSEQ multiplex PCR; the TCRdb copy retains only in-frame clones and omits some. The table includes more than 150,000 clones, 80% detected once. The sample consisted of PBMCs. This clonotype was obtained from a boy aged 5-17 years in good health and CMV-seronegative. This chain uses TRBV5-1 with TRBJ2-5; tentatively, D is TRBD1 (5 bases). CDR3: CASSLDVRVETQYF. The CDR3 DNA is TGCGCCAGCAGCTTGGATGTCAGGGTGGAGACCCAGTACTTC.